These T cell receptor beta chains were read from a single sample in a study of yellow fever vaccine responses in identical twins. Each CDR3 protein is one row after TCRdb ran MiXCR on the RT-PCR reads. Counted here are about 800 distinct CDR3 sequences, 85% occurring once; the ten biggest clones make up about 21%. The specimen comprised T cells from blood (PBMCs), unsorted or a sorted subset (not recorded which), sampled before or after yellow fever vaccination (not recorded which). These receptors originate from a female donor who received the yellow fever vaccine. The CDR3 runs from the conserved cysteine through the conserved F or W. The order of the fields is V gene, J gene, CDR3 protein.

TRBV5-1	TRBJ2-7	CASSYTSTSGSYEQYF
TRBV9	TRBJ2-7	CASSYDQGDYEQYF
TRBV2	TRBJ2-1	CASSSDWSGEQFF
TRBV11-2	TRBJ2-5	CASSKDRVETQYF
TRBV12-3/TRBV12-4	TRBJ1-2	CASSFQGGNYGYTF
TRBV6-1	TRBJ1-1	CASRRLAEAFF
TRBV5-5	TRBJ1-1	CASSLPRGRTEAFF
TRBV28	TRBJ1-2	CASGGVPKPYGYTF
TRBV15	TRBJ2-7	CATSRGGLASTYEQYF
TRBV20-1	TRBJ1-3	CSARDFRDPVGNTIYF
TRBV4-3	TRBJ1-1	CASSLGLAANTEAFF
TRBV4-3	TRBJ2-5	CASSQANYFQETQYF
TRBV12-3/TRBV12-4	TRBJ2-3	CASSLGGPTQYF
TRBV7-9	TRBJ2-5	CASSLEYSKETQYF
TRBV11-1	TRBJ2-1	CASSLGRGPLAFKNEQFF
TRBV29-1	TRBJ2-1	CSVLSGILGEQFF
TRBV6-1	TRBJ1-5	CASNLLNQPQHF
TRBV7-1	TRBJ2-6	CASSSVGPSGANVLTF
TRBV11-3	TRBJ1-1	CASSLTGVNTEAFF
TRBV9	TRBJ2-3	CASSVDTSTDTQYF
TRBV5-6	TRBJ1-2	CASSVTGYGYTF
TRBV15	TRBJ1-5	CATSLDRLNQPQHF
TRBV24-1	TRBJ2-3	CATSDSQRGRTDTQYF
TRBV5-1	TRBJ1-1	CASSGPGNTEAFF
TRBV6-6	TRBJ2-1	CASSKTGTGGRNEQFF
TRBV6-1	TRBJ2-3	CASSRGLAGGEDTQYF
TRBV10-1	TRBJ1-3	CASSDRYPGNTIYF
TRBV30	TRBJ1-3	CAWGPGNTIYF
TRBV5-4	TRBJ2-2	CASSLAVNTGELFF
TRBV15	TRBJ2-7	CATSRDGGSEYEQYF